In this sample, the clone carrying this T cell receptor (beta chain) turned up many times. TCRdb independently ran MiXCR on the 5' RACE reads; one entry per CDR3 protein. The table lists roughly 18,000 distinct CDR3 sequences, roughly a fifth of them singletons. The data stem from a study of HIV-infected patients and healthy controls. The germline V gene encodes CDR1 ENHRY and CDR2 SYGVKD. The CDR3 length is 17 residues. V dropped 0 bases and J dropped 4 bases, with 18 bases sitting between them. The V gene is TRBV10-3, the J gene TRBJ1-1; D is ambiguous. The sequenced material came from CD8+ T cells from blood. The TCR was taken from a human donor in good health. The CDR3, as DNA: TGTGCCATCAGTGAGTCGGTGATTCGGGTTGGTCGCACTGAAGCTTTCTTT. It is translated as CAISESVIRVGRTEAFF.